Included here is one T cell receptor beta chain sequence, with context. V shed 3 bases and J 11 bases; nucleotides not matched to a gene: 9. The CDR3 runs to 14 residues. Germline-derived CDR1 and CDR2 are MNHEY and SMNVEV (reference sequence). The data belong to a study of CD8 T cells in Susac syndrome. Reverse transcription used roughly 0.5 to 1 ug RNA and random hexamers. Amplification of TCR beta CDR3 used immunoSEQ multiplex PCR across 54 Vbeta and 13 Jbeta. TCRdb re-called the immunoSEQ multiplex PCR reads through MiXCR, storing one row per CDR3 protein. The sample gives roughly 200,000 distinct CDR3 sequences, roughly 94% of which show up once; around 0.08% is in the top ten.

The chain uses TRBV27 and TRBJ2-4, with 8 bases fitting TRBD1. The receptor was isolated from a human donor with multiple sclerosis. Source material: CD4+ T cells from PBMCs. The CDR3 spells CASSFTGGWVFQYF. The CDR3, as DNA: TGTGCCAGCAGTTTCACAGGGGGTTGGGTGTTTCAGTACTTC.